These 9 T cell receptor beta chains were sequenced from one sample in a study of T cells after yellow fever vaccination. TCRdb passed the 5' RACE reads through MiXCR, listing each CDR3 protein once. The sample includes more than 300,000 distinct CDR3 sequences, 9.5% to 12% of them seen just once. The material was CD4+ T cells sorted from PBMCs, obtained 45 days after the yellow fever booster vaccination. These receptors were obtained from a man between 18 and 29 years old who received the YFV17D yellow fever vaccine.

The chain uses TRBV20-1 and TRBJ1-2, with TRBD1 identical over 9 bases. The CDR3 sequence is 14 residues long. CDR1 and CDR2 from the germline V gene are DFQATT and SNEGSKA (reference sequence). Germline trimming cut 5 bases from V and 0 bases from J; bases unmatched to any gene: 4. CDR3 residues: CSALTGGSNYGYTF. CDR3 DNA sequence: TGCAGTGCTTTGACAGGGGGTTCTAACTATGGCTACACCTTC.

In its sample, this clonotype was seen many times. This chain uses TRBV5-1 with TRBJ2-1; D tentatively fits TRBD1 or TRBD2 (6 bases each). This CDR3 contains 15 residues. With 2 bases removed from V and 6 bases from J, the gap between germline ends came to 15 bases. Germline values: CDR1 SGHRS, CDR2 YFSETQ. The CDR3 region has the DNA TGCGCCAGCAGCTTAGGCCTAGGGGGGAGCAATGAGCAGTTCTTC. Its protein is CASSLGLGGSNEQFF.

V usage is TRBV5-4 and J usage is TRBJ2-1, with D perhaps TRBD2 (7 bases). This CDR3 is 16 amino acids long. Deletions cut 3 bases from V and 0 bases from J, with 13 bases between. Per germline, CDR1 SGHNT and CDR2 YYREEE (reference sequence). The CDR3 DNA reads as TGTGCCAGCAGCTCGGGGGGCGGGAGCTCCTACAATGAGCAGTTCTTC. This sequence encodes CASSSGGGSSYNEQFF.

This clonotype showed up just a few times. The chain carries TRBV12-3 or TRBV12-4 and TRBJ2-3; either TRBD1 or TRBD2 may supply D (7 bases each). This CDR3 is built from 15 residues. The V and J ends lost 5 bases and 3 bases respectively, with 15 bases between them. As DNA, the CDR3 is TGTGCCAGCAGTCCCCAGGGGGGGGGGACAGATACGCAGTATTTT. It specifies CASSPQGGGTDTQYF.

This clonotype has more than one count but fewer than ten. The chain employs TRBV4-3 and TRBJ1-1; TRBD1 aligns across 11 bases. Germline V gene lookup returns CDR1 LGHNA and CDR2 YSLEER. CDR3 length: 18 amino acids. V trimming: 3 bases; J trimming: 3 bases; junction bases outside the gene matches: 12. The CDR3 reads CASSHRGGTGGGDTEAFF. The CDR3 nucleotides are TGCGCCAGCAGCCACAGAGGGGGGACAGGGGGTGGGGACACTGAAGCTTTCTTT.

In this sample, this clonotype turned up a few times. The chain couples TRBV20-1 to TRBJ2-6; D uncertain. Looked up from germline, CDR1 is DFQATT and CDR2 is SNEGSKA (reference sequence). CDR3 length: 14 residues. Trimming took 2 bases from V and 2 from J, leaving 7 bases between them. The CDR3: CSARKQPGANVLTF. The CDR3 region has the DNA TGCAGTGCTAGAAAGCAGCCTGGGGCCAACGTCCTGACTTTC.

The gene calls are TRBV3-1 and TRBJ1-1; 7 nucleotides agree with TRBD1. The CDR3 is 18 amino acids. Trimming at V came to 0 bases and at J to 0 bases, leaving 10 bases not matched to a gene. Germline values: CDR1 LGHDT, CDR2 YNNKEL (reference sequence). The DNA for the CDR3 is TGTGCCAGCAGCCAAGATAGGCAGGGGGAGTACATGAACACTGAAGCTTTCTTT. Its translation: CASSQDRQGEYMNTEAFF.

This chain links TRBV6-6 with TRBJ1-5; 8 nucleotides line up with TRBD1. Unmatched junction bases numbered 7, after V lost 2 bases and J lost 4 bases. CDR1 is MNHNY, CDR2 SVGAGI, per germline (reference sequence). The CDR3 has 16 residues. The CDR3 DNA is TGTGCCAGCAGTTACGGGGGGGACAGGAATAATCAGCCCCAGCATTTT. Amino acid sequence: CASSYGGDRNNQPQHF.

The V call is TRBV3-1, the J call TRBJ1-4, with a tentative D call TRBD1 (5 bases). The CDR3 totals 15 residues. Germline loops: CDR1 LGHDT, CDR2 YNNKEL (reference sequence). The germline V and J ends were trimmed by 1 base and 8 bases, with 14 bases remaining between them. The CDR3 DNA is TGTGCCAGCAGCCAAGGGTGGGGGAAGATCGAAAAACTGTTTTTT. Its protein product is CASSQGWGKIEKLFF.